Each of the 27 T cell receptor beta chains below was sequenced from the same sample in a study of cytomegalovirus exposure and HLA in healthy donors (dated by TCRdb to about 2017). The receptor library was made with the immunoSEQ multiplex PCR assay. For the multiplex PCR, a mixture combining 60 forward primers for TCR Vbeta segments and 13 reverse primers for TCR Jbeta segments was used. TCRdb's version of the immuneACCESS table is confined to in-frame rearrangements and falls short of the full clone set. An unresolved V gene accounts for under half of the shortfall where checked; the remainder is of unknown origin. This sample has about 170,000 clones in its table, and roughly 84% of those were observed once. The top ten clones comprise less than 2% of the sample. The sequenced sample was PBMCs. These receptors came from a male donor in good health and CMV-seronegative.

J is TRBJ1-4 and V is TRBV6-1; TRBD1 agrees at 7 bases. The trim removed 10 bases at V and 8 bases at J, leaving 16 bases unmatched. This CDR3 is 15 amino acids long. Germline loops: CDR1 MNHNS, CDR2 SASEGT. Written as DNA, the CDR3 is TGTGCCACCGGGCTGAGGGGGCCGTCATCGGAAAAACTGTTTTTT. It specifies CATGLRGPSSEKLFF.

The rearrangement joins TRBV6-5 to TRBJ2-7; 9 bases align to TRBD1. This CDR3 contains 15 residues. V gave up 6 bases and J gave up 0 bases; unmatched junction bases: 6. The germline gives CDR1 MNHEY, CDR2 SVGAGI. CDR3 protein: CASSPGQGISYEQYF. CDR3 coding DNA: TGTGCCAGCAGCCCGGGACAGGGTATCTCCTACGAGCAGTACTTC.

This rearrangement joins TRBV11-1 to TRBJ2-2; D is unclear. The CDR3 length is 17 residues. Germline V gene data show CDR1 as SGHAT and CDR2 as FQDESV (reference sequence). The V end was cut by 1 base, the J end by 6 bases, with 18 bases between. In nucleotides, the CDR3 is TGTGCCAGCAGCTTAGGGTGGCGTGAGGTCCCGTCCGGGGAGCTGTTTTTT. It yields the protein CASSLGWREVPSGELFF.

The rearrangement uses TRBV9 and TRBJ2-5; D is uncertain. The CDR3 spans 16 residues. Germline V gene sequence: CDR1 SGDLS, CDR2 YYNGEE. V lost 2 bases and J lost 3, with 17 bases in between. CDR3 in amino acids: CASSVSFRPAEETQYF. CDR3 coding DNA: TGTGCCAGCAGCGTTAGCTTCCGCCCGGCGGAAGAGACCCAGTACTTC.

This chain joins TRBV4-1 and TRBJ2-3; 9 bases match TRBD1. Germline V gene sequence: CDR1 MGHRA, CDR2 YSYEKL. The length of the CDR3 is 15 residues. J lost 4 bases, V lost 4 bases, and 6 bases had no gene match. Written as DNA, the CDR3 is TGCGCCAGCAGCCCCGACAGGGGGGTATCAGATACGCAGTATTTT. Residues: CASSPDRGVSDTQYF.

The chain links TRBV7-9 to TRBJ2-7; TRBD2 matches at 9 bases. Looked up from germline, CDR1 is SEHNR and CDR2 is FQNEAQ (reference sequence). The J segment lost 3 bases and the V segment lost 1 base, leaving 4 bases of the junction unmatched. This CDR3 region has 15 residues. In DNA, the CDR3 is TGTGCCAGCAGCTTAGAGGCGGGAGGGGGCTACGAGCAGTACTTC. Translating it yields CASSLEAGGGYEQYF.

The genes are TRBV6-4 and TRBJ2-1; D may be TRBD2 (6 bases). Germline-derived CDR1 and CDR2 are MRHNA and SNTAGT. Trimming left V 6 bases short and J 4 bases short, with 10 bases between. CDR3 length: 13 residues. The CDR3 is CASRGGLYNEQFF. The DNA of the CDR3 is TGTGCCAGCAGGGGGGGACTGTACAATGAGCAGTTCTTC.

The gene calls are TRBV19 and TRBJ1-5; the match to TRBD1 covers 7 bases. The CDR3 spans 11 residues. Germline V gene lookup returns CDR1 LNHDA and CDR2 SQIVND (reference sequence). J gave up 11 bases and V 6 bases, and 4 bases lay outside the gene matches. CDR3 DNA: TGTGCCAGTAGATGGGACAGCGCCCAGCATTTT. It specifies CASRWDSAQHF. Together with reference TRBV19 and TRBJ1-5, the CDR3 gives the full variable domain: DGGITQSPKYLFRKEGQNVTLSCEQNLNHDAMYWYRQDPGQGLRLIYYSQIVNDFQKGDIAEGYSVSREKKESFPLTVTSAQKNPTAFYLCASRWDSAQHFGDGTRLSIL.

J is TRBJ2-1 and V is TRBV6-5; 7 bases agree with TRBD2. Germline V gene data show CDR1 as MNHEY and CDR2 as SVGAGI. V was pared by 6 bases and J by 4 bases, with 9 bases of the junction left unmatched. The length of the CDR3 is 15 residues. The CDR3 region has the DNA TGTGCCAGCAGCCACGAAGCGGGGCGATACAATGAGCAGTTCTTC. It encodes CASSHEAGRYNEQFF.

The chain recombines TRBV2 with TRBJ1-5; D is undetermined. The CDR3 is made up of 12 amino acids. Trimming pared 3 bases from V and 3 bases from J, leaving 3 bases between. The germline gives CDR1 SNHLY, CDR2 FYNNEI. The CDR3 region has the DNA TGTGCCAGCAGTGACAACAATCAGCCCCAGCATTTT. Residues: CASSDNNQPQHF.

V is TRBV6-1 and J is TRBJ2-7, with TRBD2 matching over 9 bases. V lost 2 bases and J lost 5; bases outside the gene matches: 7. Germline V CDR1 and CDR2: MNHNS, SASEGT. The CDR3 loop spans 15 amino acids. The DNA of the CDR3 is TGTGCCAGCAGTGAATTGGCGGGGGGGCTCCACGAGCAGTACTTC. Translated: CASSELAGGLHEQYF.

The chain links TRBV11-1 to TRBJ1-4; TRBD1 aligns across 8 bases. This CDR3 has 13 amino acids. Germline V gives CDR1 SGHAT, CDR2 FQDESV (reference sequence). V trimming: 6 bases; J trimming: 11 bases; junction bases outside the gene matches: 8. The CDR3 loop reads CASSSDQGAKLFF. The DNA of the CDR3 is TGTGCCAGCAGTTCAGATCAGGGGGCGAAACTGTTTTTT.

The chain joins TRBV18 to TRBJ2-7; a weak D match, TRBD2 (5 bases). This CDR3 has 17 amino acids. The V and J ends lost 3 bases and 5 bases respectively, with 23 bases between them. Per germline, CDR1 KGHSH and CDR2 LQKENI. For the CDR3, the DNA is TGTGCCAGCTCACCCTGGGATCTGGGGAGCGGCTTGCACGAGCAGTACTTC. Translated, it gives CASSPWDLGSGLHEQYF.

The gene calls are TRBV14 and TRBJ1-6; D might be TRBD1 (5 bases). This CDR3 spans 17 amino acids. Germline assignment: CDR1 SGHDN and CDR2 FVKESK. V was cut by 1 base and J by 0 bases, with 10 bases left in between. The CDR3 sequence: CASSQGIGGSYNSPLHF. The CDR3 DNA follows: TGTGCCAGCAGCCAAGGGATCGGGGGCTCCTATAATTCACCCCTCCACTTT.

The CDR3 region is CASDTIGGARTEAFF. Here the CDR3 DNA reads TGTGCCAGCGACACTATAGGGGGCGCAAGGACTGAAGCTTTCTTT. The chain couples TRBV19 to TRBJ1-1, with 7 bases fitting TRBD1. Germline values: CDR1 LNHDA, CDR2 SQIVND (reference sequence). The V gene end was trimmed by 9 bases and the J gene end by 5 bases; junction bases not matched to a gene: 15. The CDR3 contains 15 residues.

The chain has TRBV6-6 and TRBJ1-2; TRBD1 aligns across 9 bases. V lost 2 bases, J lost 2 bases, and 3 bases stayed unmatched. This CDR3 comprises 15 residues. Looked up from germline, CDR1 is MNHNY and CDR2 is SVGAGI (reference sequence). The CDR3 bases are TGTGCCAGCAGTTACCTCGGGACAGGGAACTATGGCTACACCTTC. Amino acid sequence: CASSYLGTGNYGYTF.

The CDR3 here is CATARDAGELFF. CDR3 nucleotides: TGTGCCACCGCCAGGGATGCCGGGGAGCTGTTTTTT. The chain employs TRBV2 and TRBJ2-2; a possible D gene is TRBD1 (5 bases). The V and J ends lost 10 bases and 6 bases respectively, with 12 bases between them. This CDR3 is 12 amino acids long. Germline loops: CDR1 SNHLY, CDR2 FYNNEI.

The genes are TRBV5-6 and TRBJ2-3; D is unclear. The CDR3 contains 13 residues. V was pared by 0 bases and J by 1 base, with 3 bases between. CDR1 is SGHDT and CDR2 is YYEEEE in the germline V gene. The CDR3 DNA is TGTGCCAGCAGCTTGGCGGGCACAGATACGCAGTATTTT. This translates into CASSLAGTDTQYF.

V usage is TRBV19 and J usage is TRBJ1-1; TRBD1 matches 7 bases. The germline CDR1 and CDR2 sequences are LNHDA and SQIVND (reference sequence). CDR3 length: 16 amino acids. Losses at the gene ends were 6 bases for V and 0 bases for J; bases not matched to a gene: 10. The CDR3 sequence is CASSGDSQAVNTEAFF. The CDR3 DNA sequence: TGTGCCAGTAGCGGGGACAGCCAAGCCGTGAACACTGAAGCTTTCTTT.

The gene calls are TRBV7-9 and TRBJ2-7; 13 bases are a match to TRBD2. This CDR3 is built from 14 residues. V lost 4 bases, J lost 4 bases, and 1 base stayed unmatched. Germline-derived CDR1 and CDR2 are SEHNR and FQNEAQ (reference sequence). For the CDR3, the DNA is TGTGCCAGCAGCTCGGGACTAGCGGGGTACGAGCAGTACTTC. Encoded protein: CASSSGLAGYEQYF.

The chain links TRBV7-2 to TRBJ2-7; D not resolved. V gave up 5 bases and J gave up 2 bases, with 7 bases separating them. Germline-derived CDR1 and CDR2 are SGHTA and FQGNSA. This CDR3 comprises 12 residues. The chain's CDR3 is CASSPNTYEQYF. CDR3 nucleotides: TGTGCCAGCAGCCCGAACACCTACGAGCAGTACTTC.

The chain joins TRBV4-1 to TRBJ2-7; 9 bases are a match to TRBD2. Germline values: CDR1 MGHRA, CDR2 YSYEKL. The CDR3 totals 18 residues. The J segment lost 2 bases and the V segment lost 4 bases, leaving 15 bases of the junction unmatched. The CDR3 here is CASSPERWLAGSAYEQYF. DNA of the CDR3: TGCGCCAGCAGCCCAGAGAGATGGCTAGCGGGGAGCGCCTACGAGCAGTACTTC.

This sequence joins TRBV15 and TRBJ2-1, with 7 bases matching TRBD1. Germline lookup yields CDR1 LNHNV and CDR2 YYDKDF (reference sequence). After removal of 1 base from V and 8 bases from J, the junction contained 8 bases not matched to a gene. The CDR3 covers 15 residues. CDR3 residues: CATSRGQGMLDEQFF. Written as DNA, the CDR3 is TGTGCCACCAGCAGAGGACAGGGAATGCTTGATGAGCAGTTCTTC.

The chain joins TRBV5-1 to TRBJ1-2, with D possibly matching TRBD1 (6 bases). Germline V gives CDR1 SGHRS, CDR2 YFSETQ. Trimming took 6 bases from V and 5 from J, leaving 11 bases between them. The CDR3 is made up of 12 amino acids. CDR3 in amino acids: CASTEDSYGYTF. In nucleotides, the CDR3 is TGCGCCAGCACCGAGGACAGTTATGGCTACACCTTC.

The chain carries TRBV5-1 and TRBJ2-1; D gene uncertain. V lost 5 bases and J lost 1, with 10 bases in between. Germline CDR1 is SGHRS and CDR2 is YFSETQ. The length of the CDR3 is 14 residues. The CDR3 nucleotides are TGCGCCAGCAGAAATTTAGCATCCTACAATGAGCAGTTCTTC. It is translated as CASRNLASYNEQFF.

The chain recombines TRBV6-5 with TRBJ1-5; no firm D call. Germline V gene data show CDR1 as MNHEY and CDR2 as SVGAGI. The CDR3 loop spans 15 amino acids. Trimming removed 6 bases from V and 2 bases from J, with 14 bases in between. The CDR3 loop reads CASRLESGGNQPQHF. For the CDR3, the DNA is TGTGCCAGCAGACTCGAATCGGGTGGCAATCAGCCCCAGCATTTT.

CDR3 sequence (DNA): TGTGCCAGCAGCCCCATTGGCGTAGCGGGTGCCTACAATGAGCAGTTCTTC. Protein: CASSPIGVAGAYNEQFF. The rearrangement links TRBV7-3 to TRBJ2-1, with 7 bases identical to TRBD2. Germline V gives CDR1 SGHTA, CDR2 FQGTGA. The CDR3 is 17 amino acids. Trimming removed 5 bases from V and 2 bases from J; junction bases left unmatched: 12. The whole variable domain, filled in from reference TRBV7-3 and TRBJ2-1, reads GAGVSQTPSNKVTEKGKYVELRCDPISGHTALYWYRQSLGQGPEFLIYFQGTGAADDSGLPNDRFFAVRPEGSVSTLKIQRTERGDSAVYLCASSPIGVAGAYNEQFFGPGTRLTVL.